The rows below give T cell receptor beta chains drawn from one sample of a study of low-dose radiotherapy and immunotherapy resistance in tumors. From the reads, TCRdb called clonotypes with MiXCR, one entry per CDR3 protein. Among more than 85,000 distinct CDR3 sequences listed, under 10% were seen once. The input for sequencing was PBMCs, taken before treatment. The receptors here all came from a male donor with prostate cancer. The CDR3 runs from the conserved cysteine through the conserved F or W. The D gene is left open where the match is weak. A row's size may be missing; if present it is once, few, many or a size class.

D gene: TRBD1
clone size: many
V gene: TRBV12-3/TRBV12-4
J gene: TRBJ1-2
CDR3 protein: CASSLGTGFGYTF
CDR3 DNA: TGTGCCAGCAGTTTGGGGACAGGGTTCGGCTACACCTTC

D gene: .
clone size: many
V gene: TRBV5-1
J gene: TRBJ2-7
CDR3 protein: CASSPRDPRGGEQYF
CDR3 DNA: TGCGCCAGCAGCCCTCGGGACCCCAGAGGGGGCGAGCAGTACTTC

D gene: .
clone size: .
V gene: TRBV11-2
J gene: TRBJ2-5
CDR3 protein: CASSRGRENQETQYF
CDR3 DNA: TGTGCCAGCAGCCGAGGACGGGAAAACCAAGAGACCCAGTACTTC

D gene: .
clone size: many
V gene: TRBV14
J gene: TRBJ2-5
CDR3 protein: CASSQNLPGVGTQYF
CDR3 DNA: TGTGCCAGCAGCCAGAACCTCCCGGGAGTAGGGACCCAGTACTTC

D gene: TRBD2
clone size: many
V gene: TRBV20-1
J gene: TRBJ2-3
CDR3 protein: CSASSSGRSTDTQYF
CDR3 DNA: TGCAGTGCTAGCTCTAGCGGGAGATCCACAGATACGCAGTATTTT

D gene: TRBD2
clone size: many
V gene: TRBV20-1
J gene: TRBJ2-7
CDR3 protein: CSATLAGAGEQYF
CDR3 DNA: TGCAGTGCTACCCTAGCGGGAGCGGGCGAGCAGTACTTC

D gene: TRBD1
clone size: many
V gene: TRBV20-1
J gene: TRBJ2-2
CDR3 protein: CSASYSDRGRTGELFF
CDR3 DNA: TGCAGTGCTTCTTACTCTGACAGGGGGCGAACCGGGGAGCTGTTTTTT

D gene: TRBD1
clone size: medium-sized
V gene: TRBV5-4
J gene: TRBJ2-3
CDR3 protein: CASSPTGLQDTQYF
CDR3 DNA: TGTGCCAGCAGCCCGACAGGGCTTCAAGATACGCAGTATTTT

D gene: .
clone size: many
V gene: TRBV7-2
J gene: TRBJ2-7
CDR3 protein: CASSLQSGYLYEQYF
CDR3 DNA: TGTGCCAGCAGCTTACAGAGCGGATACCTATACGAGCAGTACTTC

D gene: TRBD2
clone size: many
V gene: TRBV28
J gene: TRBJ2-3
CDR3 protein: CASRRQREGRVTQYF
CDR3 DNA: TGTGCCAGCAGGCGCCAACGGGAGGGCCGGGTTACGCAGTATTTT

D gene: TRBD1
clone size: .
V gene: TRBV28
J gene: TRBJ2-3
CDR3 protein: CASSEGDRGSDTQYF
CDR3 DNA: TGTGCCAGCAGTGAAGGAGACAGGGGATCAGATACGCAGTATTTT

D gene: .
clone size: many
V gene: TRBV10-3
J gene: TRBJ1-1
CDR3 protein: CAIGERPNNSAFF
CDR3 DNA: TGTGCCATCGGCGAAAGACCCAATAATTCAGCTTTCTTT

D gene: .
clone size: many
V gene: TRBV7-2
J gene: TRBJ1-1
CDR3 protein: CASSSSPEAFF
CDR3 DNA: TGTGCCAGCAGCTCCTCCCCTGAAGCTTTCTTT

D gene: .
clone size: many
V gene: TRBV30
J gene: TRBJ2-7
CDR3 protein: CAWSMRGAEQYF
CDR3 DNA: TGTGCCTGGAGCATGAGGGGAGCCGAGCAGTACTTC

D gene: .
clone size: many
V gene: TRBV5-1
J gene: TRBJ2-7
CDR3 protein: CASSLRGLPREQYF
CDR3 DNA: TGCGCCAGCAGCTTAAGGGGTCTTCCGAGGGAGCAGTACTTC

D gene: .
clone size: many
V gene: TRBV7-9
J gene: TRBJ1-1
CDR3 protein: CASSLDRAETEAFF
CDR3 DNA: TGTGCCAGCAGCTTAGATAGGGCAGAGACTGAAGCTTTCTTT

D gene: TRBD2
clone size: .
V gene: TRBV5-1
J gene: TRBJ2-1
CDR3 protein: CASRSVAGAYNEQFF
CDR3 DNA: TGCGCCAGCAGAAGCGTAGCGGGAGCCTACAATGAGCAGTTCTTC

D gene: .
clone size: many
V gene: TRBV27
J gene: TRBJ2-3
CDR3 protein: CASSALDTQYF
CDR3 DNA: TGTGCCAGCAGTGCCTTAGATACGCAGTATTTT

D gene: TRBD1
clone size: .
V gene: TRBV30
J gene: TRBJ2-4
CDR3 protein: CARGDRDRQNIQYF
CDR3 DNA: TGTGCCCGGGGTGACCGGGACAGGCAAAACATTCAGTACTTC

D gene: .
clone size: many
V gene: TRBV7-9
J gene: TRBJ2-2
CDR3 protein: CASSARSVTGELFF
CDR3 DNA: TGTGCCAGCAGCGCCCGAAGTGTCACCGGGGAGCTGTTTTTT

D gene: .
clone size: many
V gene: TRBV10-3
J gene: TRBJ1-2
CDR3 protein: CAINPGYYGYTF
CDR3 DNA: TGTGCCATCAATCCGGGGTACTATGGCTACACCTTC

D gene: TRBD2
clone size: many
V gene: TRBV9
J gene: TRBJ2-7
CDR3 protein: CASSDGLVPGEQYF
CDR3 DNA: TGTGCCAGCAGCGACGGACTAGTACCCGGCGAGCAGTACTTC